Listed here are 13 T cell receptor beta chains from one sample, sequenced in a study of neoadjuvant anti-PD-1 for oral cavity cancer (dated by TCRdb to 2020 to 2023). Read against the paper, the sample's time point label means: before neoadjuvant nivolumab. The library was produced with the immunoSEQ multiplex PCR assay. The clones in this table, taken by TCRdb from immuneACCESS, are in-frame only. Not every clone is retained; where verified, under half of the shortfall comes from an unresolved V gene, and the cause of the rest is unknown. This sample is represented by 12,000 to 15,000 clones; roughly 67% of them were singletons. The ten top clones hold roughly 2.2% of the sample. This specimen consisted of PBMCs, obtained before nivolumab (anti-PD-1) treatment. The receptor set was obtained from a person aged 40 to 85 with oral cavity squamous cell carcinoma.

Points on this clone: An end of the junction does not agree with germline; a read error may underlie this. The genes are TRBV7-7 and TRBJ2-1; 11 bases match TRBD2. The CDR3 extends over 15 amino acids. The germline gives CDR1 SSHAT, CDR2 FNYEAQ (reference sequence). CDR3 sequence: CASSFSGRAGNEQFF. In DNA form, the CDR3 reads TGTGCTAGCAGCTTTAGCGGGAGGGCCGGCAATGAGCAGTTCTTC.

This clone was recorded once. The genes are TRBV5-1 and TRBJ1-1; D is undetermined. Germline assignment: CDR1 SGHRS and CDR2 YFSETQ. This CDR3 is 14 amino acids long. Trimming took 4 bases from V and 1 from J, leaving 11 bases between them. The CDR3 DNA reads TGCGCCAGCAGCCCTTCCCGGGGGAACACTGAAGCTTTCTTT. Its translation: CASSPSRGNTEAFF.

The chain has TRBV7-8 and TRBJ2-1; 9 bases align to TRBD2. Germline lookup yields CDR1 SGHVS and CDR2 FQNEAQ. The CDR3 length is 15 residues. The V gene end was trimmed by 5 bases and the J gene end by 6 bases; junction bases not matched to a gene: 8. This CDR3 is CASSPIAGVRNEQFF. Written as DNA, the CDR3 is TGTGCCAGCAGCCCCATAGCGGGAGTGCGCAATGAGCAGTTCTTC.

Written as DNA, the CDR3 is TGTGCCAGCAGTTCGGGGGTAGGAGGCTCCTACGAGCAGTACTTC. Its protein is CASSSGVGGSYEQYF. V usage is TRBV28 and J usage is TRBJ2-7, with a tentative D call TRBD2 (6 bases). The CDR3 has 15 residues. In germline, CDR1 is MDHEN, CDR2 SYDVKM. V dropped 4 bases and J dropped 0 bases, with 13 bases sitting between them.

Only a few counts were recorded for this clone. J is TRBJ1-1 and V is TRBV18; a possible D gene is TRBD1 (6 bases). The CDR3 length is 17 residues. The germline CDR1 and CDR2 sequences are KGHSH and LQKENI. V was pared by 3 bases and J by 0 bases, with 17 bases between. The CDR3: CASSPIPDGTLNTEAFF. The CDR3 nucleotides read TGTGCCAGCTCACCGATTCCCGACGGGACATTGAACACTGAAGCTTTCTTT.

The chain links TRBV6-1 to TRBJ1-2; D possibly corresponds to TRBD1 (5 bases). Per germline, CDR1 MNHNS and CDR2 SASEGT. Deletions cut 6 bases from V and 7 bases from J, with 24 bases between. The CDR3 sequence is 16 residues long. The DNA of the CDR3 is TGTGCCAGCAGAGAATCGGGGCAATCCGGCGGGGCTGGCTACACCTTC. Protein: CASRESGQSGGAGYTF.

The chain links TRBV6-1 to TRBJ1-5, with 7 bases matching TRBD1. CDR3 size: 13 residues. Germline V lookup: CDR1 MNHNS, CDR2 SASEGT. Losses at the gene ends were 7 bases for V and 5 bases for J; bases not matched to a gene: 5. CDR3 region: CASTDRVDQPQHF. CDR3 DNA sequence: TGTGCCAGCACTGACAGGGTCGATCAGCCCCAGCATTTT.

The V call is TRBV5-4, the J call TRBJ1-1; D is possibly TRBD1 (5 bases). The CDR3 covers 18 residues. CDR1 and CDR2 (germline): SGHNT, YYREEE (reference sequence). Trimming cost V 2 bases and J 3 bases, with 23 bases left between them. The CDR3 DNA sequence: TGTGCCAGCAGCTTTTCCCGGGACGCGGTTCGTAGGGACACTGAAGCTTTCTTT. This translates into CASSFSRDAVRRDTEAFF.

The sample holds one count of this clone. V and J are TRBV11-2 and TRBJ2-1; 15 positions match TRBD2. CDR1 SGHAT and CDR2 FQNNGV come from the germline V gene. The CDR3 runs 19 residues. J gave up 0 bases and V 3 bases, and 6 bases lay outside the gene matches. CDR3 sequence: CASSFGLAGGLSSYNEQFF. CDR3 sequence (DNA): TGTGCCAGCAGCTTCGGACTAGCGGGAGGGCTTAGCTCCTACAATGAGCAGTTCTTC.

The chain has TRBV7-3 and TRBJ2-5; D is perhaps TRBD2 (6 bases). Germline lookup yields CDR1 SGHTA and CDR2 FQGTGA. V was trimmed by 3 bases and J by 6 bases, leaving 11 bases between them. This CDR3 is built from 13 residues. CDR3 in amino acids: CASSFGGVKTQYF. As DNA, the CDR3 is TGTGCCAGCAGCTTCGGCGGGGTGAAGACCCAGTACTTC.

This chain uses TRBV28 with TRBJ2-7; a weak D match, TRBD2 (6 bases). Germline CDR1 MDHEN, CDR2 SYDVKM. V was clipped by 4 bases and J by 3 bases, with 25 bases between them. CDR3 length: 18 amino acids. CDR3 sequence: CASSSGSSEKSRHYEQYF. DNA of the CDR3: TGTGCCAGCAGTTCGGGCTCTAGCGAGAAATCCCGTCACTACGAGCAGTACTTC.

Here the CDR3 reads CASTMTGNTEAFF. CDR3 in DNA: TGTGCCAGCACCATGACAGGAAACACTGAAGCTTTCTTT. The J gene is TRBJ1-1, the V gene TRBV7-9; weak D call: TRBD1 (6 bases). Trimming shortened V by 7 bases and J by 2 bases, and 11 bases separated the two germline ends. Germline loops: CDR1 SEHNR, CDR2 FQNEAQ (reference sequence). There are 13 residues in the CDR3.

The rearrangement joins TRBV10-3 to TRBJ1-5, with D possibly matching TRBD1 (5 bases). V lost 0 bases and J lost 7, with 10 bases in between. The germline gives CDR1 ENHRY, CDR2 SYGVKD. CDR3 length: 14 amino acids. As DNA, the CDR3 is TGTGCCATCAGTGAGTCAGGACAACGACAGCCCCAGCATTTT. Translation: CAISESGQRQPQHF.